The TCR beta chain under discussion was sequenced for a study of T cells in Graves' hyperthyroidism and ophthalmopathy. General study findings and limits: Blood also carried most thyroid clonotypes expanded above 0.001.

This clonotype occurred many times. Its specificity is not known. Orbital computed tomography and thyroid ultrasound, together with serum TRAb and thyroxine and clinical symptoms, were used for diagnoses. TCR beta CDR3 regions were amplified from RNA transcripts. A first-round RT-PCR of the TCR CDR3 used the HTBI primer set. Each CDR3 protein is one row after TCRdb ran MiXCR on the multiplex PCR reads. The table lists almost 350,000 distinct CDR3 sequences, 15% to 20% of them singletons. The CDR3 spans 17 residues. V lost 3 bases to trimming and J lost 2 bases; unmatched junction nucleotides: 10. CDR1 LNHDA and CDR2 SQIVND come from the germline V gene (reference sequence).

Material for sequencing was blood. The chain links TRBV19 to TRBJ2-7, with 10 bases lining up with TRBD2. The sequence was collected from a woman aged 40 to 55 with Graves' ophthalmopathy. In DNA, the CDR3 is TGTGCCAGTAGTATCGGGGGTGGCCTAGCGGGAGCCTACGAGCAGTACTTC. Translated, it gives CASSIGGGLAGAYEQYF.